A single sample is the source of the 28 T cell receptor beta chains below, sequenced in a study of human T cells and chemical hapten exposure. TCRdb called the RACE reads again in MiXCR, with one record for every CDR3 protein. The sample carries about 360,000 distinct CDR3 sequences, roughly 5% recorded once. Time point given: patch test 1, 2 weeks after DPC sensitization. The treatment is: therapeutic diphenylcyclopropenone sensitization with weekly scalp DPC. The input for sequencing was whole blood, taken in connection with sensitization to the hapten diphenylcyclopropenone (DPC). Receptors originate from a woman aged 45 to 65 with alopecia areata. Some clones in this sample may be carry-over from other donors' samples.

Ten or more counts support this clonotype. The chain couples TRBV11-2 to TRBJ1-1; possible D gene TRBD1, 5 bases. Germline CDR1 reads SGHAT; CDR2 reads FQNNGV. The CDR3 contains 14 residues. Trimming removed 7 bases at V and 0 bases at J, with 12 bases between. Here the CDR3 DNA reads TGTGCCAGCACTTTGGGGGGTATGAACACTGAAGCTTTCTTT. Amino acids: CASTLGGMNTEAFF. Full variable domain (missing parts from reference TRBV11-2 and TRBJ1-1): EAGVAQSPRYKIIEKRQSVAFWCNPISGHATLYWYQQILGQGPKLLIQFQNNGVVDDSQLPKDRFSAERLKGVDSTLKIQPAKLEDSAVYLCASTLGGMNTEAFFGQGTRLTVV.

The sample holds many counts of this clonotype. The V gene is TRBV6-5, the J gene TRBJ2-7; D remains ambiguous. Trimming removed 6 bases from V and 0 bases from J, with 12 bases in between. The CDR3 is made up of 14 amino acids. CDR1 is MNHEY, CDR2 SVGAGI, per germline. The CDR3 DNA sequence: TGTGCCAGCAGCGTCGGGCCTAGCTCCTACGAGCAGTACTTC. This encodes CASSVGPSSYEQYF.

This clonotype was recorded a few times. The CDR3 loop reads CASSRILAGDPADTQYF. The CDR3 region has the DNA TGCGCCAGCAGCCGGATTCTCGCAGGGGATCCAGCAGATACGCAGTATTTT. V usage is TRBV4-1 and J usage is TRBJ2-3; D possibly corresponds to TRBD1 (6 bases). Trimming left V 4 bases short and J 4 bases short, with 21 bases between. The V gene's germline CDR1 is MGHRA and CDR2 YSYEKL. The CDR3 runs to 17 residues.

This clonotype was seen at least ten times. The chain combines TRBV11-2 with TRBJ2-6; 7 positions agree with TRBD1. Germline V CDR1 and CDR2: SGHAT, FQNNGV. V was clipped by 5 bases and J by 1 base; unmatched bases: 11. The CDR3 consists of 18 residues. The CDR3 nucleotides are TGTGCCAGCAGCCCCCGAGGGGGCTCCGGTTCTGGGGCCAACGTCCTGACTTTC. The encoded protein is CASSPRGGSGSGANVLTF.

This clonotype was observed a few times. The chain is built from TRBV7-2 and TRBJ2-3; D unclear. The CDR3 contains 15 residues. The germline V gene encodes CDR1 SGHTA and CDR2 FQGNSA. Trimming removed 0 bases from V and 2 bases from J, with 9 bases in between. Here the CDR3 DNA reads TGTGCCAGCAGCTTAGCGCAACTTTTCACAGATACGCAGTATTTT. Amino acid sequence: CASSLAQLFTDTQYF.

This clonotype has at least ten counts. This chain joins TRBV20-1 and TRBJ2-7; D is perhaps TRBD1 or TRBD2 (5 bases each). In germline, CDR1 is DFQATT, CDR2 SNEGSKA (reference sequence). The CDR3 runs to 13 residues. The germline V and J ends were trimmed by 5 bases and 2 bases, with 13 bases remaining between them. The CDR3 DNA is TGCAGTGCTCTCCGGGACGGTACCTACGAGCAGTACTTC. It is translated as CSALRDGTYEQYF.

This chain joins TRBV12-3 or TRBV12-4 and TRBJ1-5; D call uncertain. With 5 bases removed from V and 3 bases from J, the gap between germline ends came to 11 bases. The CDR3 is 14 residues long. CDR3 DNA: TGTGCCAGCAGTACCCACAGTGACAATCAGCCCCAGCATTTT. This translates into CASSTHSDNQPQHF.

This clonotype was seen at least ten times. The rearrangement links TRBV3-1 to TRBJ2-2, with a tentative D call TRBD1 (6 bases). The CDR3 spans 13 residues. V was trimmed by 4 bases and J by 6 bases, leaving 9 bases between them. Germline V gene sequence: CDR1 LGHDT, CDR2 YNNKEL (reference sequence). In DNA form, the CDR3 reads TGTGCCAGCAGCCTACAGGGTCCCGGGGAGCTGTTTTTT. Translation gives CASSLQGPGELFF.

This clonotype was observed many times. The V call is TRBV27, the J call TRBJ2-1; D call uncertain. Trimming removed 3 bases from V and 8 bases from J, with 17 bases in between. The CDR3 extends over 15 amino acids. Per the germline V gene, CDR1 is MNHEY and CDR2 is SMNVEV (reference sequence). As DNA, the CDR3 is TGTGCCAGCAGTTTCCTGGGCCCGTATGGCGATGAGCAGTTCTTC. Translated: CASSFLGPYGDEQFF.

This clonotype was observed at least ten times. The chain is built from TRBV6-4 and TRBJ1-1; D might be TRBD1 (5 bases). The CDR3 is made up of 13 amino acids. Between the trimmed V and J ends, which lost 6 bases and 5 bases, there was a span of 13 bases. Germline V gives CDR1 MRHNA, CDR2 SNTAGT. CDR3 in DNA: TGTGCCAGCAGCCATGGGACCGGGACTGAAGCTTTCTTT. Translated, it gives CASSHGTGTEAFF.

This clonotype was counted ten times or more. The chain links TRBV6-1 to TRBJ2-1; D is ambiguous. V was clipped by 5 bases and J by 7 bases, with 9 bases between them. Germline values: CDR1 MNHNS, CDR2 SASEGT. The CDR3 is 12 amino acids. This CDR3 is CASSPDQNEQFF. In DNA, the CDR3 is TGTGCCAGCAGTCCGGACCAGAATGAGCAGTTCTTC.

This clonotype turned up a few times. The chain couples TRBV3-1 to TRBJ2-5, with D possibly being TRBD2 (5 bases). The V end lost 4 bases, the J end lost 7 bases, and 13 bases lay between the germline ends. This CDR3 spans 13 amino acids. Germline loops: CDR1 LGHDT, CDR2 YNNKEL (reference sequence). The CDR3 DNA reads TGTGCCAGCAGCCGGGGAGCGGAAGGGACCCAGTACTTC. Protein sequence: CASSRGAEGTQYF.

This clonotype was seen repeatedly, ten times or more. This rearrangement joins TRBV4-1 to TRBJ1-1; possibly TRBD1 for D (6 bases). The CDR3 covers 14 residues. The germline CDR1 and CDR2 sequences are MGHRA and YSYEKL. V lost 0 bases and J lost 11, with 16 bases in between. CDR3 in DNA: TGCGCCAGCAGCCAAGACATAAAGGGGGAAGGGGCTTTCTTT. Translated: CASSQDIKGEGAFF.

This clonotype was seen repeatedly, ten times or more. This sequence joins TRBV20-1 and TRBJ2-7, with D perhaps given as TRBD1 or TRBD2 (5 bases each). The ends were cut back, 6 bases at V and 0 bases at J, with 15 bases in the middle. CDR1 is DFQATT, CDR2 SNEGSKA, per germline (reference sequence). CDR3 size: 14 residues. CDR3 residues: CSARTGTDSYEQYF. DNA of the CDR3: TGCAGTGCCCGTACCGGGACGGACTCCTACGAGCAGTACTTC.

This clonotype was counted ten times or more. The chain combines TRBV29-1 with TRBJ2-2; no clear D gene. The CDR3 is 11 amino acids. Trimming cost V 7 bases and J 6 bases, with 9 bases left between them. CDR1 is SQVTM and CDR2 is ANQGSEA in the germline V gene. CDR3 in DNA: TGCAGCGCGCAGGCCCCCGGGGAGCTGTTTTTT. Translating it yields CSAQAPGELFF.

This clonotype was detected ten times or more. V gene TRBV6-5 combines with J gene TRBJ1-3; perhaps TRBD1 as D (5 bases). Germline CDR1 MNHEY, CDR2 SVGAGI. The CDR3 runs 16 residues. V was shortened by 2 bases and J by 1 base, with 12 bases between the two germline ends. The CDR3 protein is CASSYGRVTSGNTIYF. CDR3 coding DNA: TGTGCCAGCAGTTACGGCAGGGTCACTTCTGGAAACACCATATATTTT.

This clonotype has ten or more counts. The V and J genes are TRBV12-3 or TRBV12-4 and TRBJ2-3; D remains ambiguous. Trimming removed 7 bases at V and 7 bases at J, with 9 bases between. CDR3 length: 11 amino acids. Here the CDR3 DNA reads TGTGCCAGCACCCATGGGAATACGCAGTATTTT. It specifies CASTHGNTQYF.

This clonotype was detected ten times or more. This sequence joins TRBV6-5 and TRBJ2-3, with 15 positions matching TRBD2. The germline V gene encodes CDR1 MNHEY and CDR2 SVGAGI. The trim removed 2 bases at V and 0 bases at J, leaving 9 bases unmatched. This CDR3 is 20 amino acids long. The CDR3 reads CASSYALGGTSGRSTDTQYF. The CDR3 region has the DNA TGTGCCAGCAGTTACGCCTTAGGCGGGACTAGCGGGAGGAGCACAGATACGCAGTATTTT.

In its sample, this clonotype was seen a few times. V and J are TRBV5-1 and TRBJ2-7, with a weak D call TRBD2 (6 bases). The length of the CDR3 is 13 residues. Germline CDR1 and CDR2: SGHRS and YFSETQ. Trimming cost V 4 bases and J 5 bases, with 13 bases left between them. The CDR3 coding sequence is TGCGCCAGCAGCCTGGGGAGGCAGGACGAGCAGTACTTC. Amino acids: CASSLGRQDEQYF.

V usage is TRBV14 and J usage is TRBJ2-6; the D gene is possibly TRBD2 (6 bases). V was shortened by 3 bases and J by 0 bases, with 15 bases between the two germline ends. Germline V gene data show CDR1 as SGHDN and CDR2 as FVKESK. The length of the CDR3 is 18 residues. For the CDR3, the DNA is TGTGCCAGCAGCCAGCCCGGGACTTCCAGCTCTGGGGCCAACGTCCTGACTTTC. It specifies CASSQPGTSSSGANVLTF.

This clonotype came up many times. V usage is TRBV6-6 and J usage is TRBJ1-1; 8 bases fit TRBD1. There are 16 residues in the CDR3. The V gene end was trimmed by 6 bases and the J gene end by 5 bases; junction bases not matched to a gene: 14. Germline lookup yields CDR1 MNHNY and CDR2 SVGAGI (reference sequence). As DNA, the CDR3 is TGTGCCAGCAGCTACGGACAGGGATTAGTGGGGACTGAAGCTTTCTTT. Its protein product is CASSYGQGLVGTEAFF.

This chain connects TRBV7-9 to TRBJ1-1, with 10 bases fitting TRBD1. The germline V gene has CDR1 SEHNR and CDR2 FQNEAQ (reference sequence). The CDR3 is made up of 13 amino acids. J gave up 7 bases and V 5 bases, and 4 bases lay outside the gene matches. CDR3 DNA sequence: TGTGCCAGCAGCCGACAGGGGGCGGGTGAAGCTTTCTTT. Translating it yields CASSRQGAGEAFF.

In this sample, this clonotype turned up many times. V is TRBV3-1 and J is TRBJ1-2, with 9 bases matching TRBD1. The CDR3 spans 15 residues. Germline assignment: CDR1 LGHDT and CDR2 YNNKEL (reference sequence). Trimming took 5 bases from V and 10 from J; bases not matched to a gene: 14. The CDR3 region is CASSTSLTGGIIYTF. CDR3 nucleotide sequence: TGTGCCAGCAGCACATCTTTGACAGGGGGTATTATCTACACCTTC.

This clonotype has a count of ten or more. The chain is built from TRBV3-1 and TRBJ2-3; 8 positions match TRBD2. The germline V gene has CDR1 LGHDT and CDR2 YNNKEL (reference sequence). The length of the CDR3 is 16 residues. Trimming cost V 5 bases and J 2 bases; bases outside gene matches: 9. Here the CDR3 DNA reads TGTGCCAGCAGCGGGAAAGCGGGAGAGTCCACAGATACGCAGTATTTT. Translating gives CASSGKAGESTDTQYF.

This chain links TRBV20-1 with TRBJ2-5; D is unresolved. The V gene lost 1 base and the J gene lost 5 bases, with 11 bases spanning the gap. The germline V gene encodes CDR1 DFQATT and CDR2 SNEGSKA (reference sequence). There are 13 residues in the CDR3. The CDR3 is CSARASLSETQYF. Written as DNA, the CDR3 is TGCAGTGCTAGAGCCAGTCTCTCGGAGACCCAGTACTTC.

This clonotype was detected only a few times. The chain links TRBV29-1 to TRBJ2-7; no definite D call. The CDR3 loop spans 11 amino acids. The germline gives CDR1 SQVTM, CDR2 ANQGSEA. CDR3 loop: CSVSGVGEQYF. CDR3 coding DNA: TGCAGTGTTTCAGGTGTGGGCGAGCAGTACTTC.

The rearrangement uses TRBV12-3 or TRBV12-4 and TRBJ2-1, with D maybe TRBD1 (5 bases). Trimming stripped 7 bases from V and 10 bases from J, with 17 bases between. The CDR3 has 13 residues. Written as DNA, the CDR3 is TGTGCCAGCACCTTAGGTACAGGCAGCGAGCAGTTCTTC. Protein: CASTLGTGSEQFF.

This clonotype came up many times. The chain is built from TRBV20-1 and TRBJ1-1, with D perhaps TRBD1 (6 bases). V dropped 6 bases and J dropped 1 base, with 15 bases sitting between them. Germline lookup yields CDR1 DFQATT and CDR2 SNEGSKA (reference sequence). This CDR3 has 14 amino acids. The CDR3 reads CSAVGAGANTEAFF. CDR3 in DNA: TGCAGTGCCGTTGGGGCAGGGGCGAACACTGAAGCTTTCTTT.